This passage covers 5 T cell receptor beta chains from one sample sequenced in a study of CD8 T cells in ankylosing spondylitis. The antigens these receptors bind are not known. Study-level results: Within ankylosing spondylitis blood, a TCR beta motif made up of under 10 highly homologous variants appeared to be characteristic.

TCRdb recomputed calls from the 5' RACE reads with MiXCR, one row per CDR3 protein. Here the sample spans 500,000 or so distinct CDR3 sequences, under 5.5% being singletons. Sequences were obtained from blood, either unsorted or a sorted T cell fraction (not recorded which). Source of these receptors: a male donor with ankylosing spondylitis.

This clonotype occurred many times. CDR3 loop: CASSVVVAGGTDTQYF. The CDR3 nucleotides are TGTGCCAGCAGCGTAGTGGTAGCGGGGGGCACAGATACGCAGTATTTT. V usage is TRBV9 and J usage is TRBJ2-3; 9 bases match TRBD2. Germline values: CDR1 SGDLS, CDR2 YYNGEE. The V segment lost 0 bases and the J segment 1 base; nucleotides outside the gene matches: 3. CDR3 size: 16 residues.

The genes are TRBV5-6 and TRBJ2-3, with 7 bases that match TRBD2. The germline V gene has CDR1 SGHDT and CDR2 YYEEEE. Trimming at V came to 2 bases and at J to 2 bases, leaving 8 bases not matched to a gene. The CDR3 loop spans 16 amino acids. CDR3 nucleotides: TGTGCCAGCAGCTTCCTAGCGGATCAACCCACAGATACGCAGTATTTT. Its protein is CASSFLADQPTDTQYF.

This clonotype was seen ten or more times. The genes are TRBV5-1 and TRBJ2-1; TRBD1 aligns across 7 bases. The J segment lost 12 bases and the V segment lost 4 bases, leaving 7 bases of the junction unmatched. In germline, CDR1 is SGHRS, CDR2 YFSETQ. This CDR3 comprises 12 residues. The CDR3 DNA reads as TGCGCCAGCAGCCTAAGGGGGCTCTCGCAGTTCTTC. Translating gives CASSLRGLSQFF. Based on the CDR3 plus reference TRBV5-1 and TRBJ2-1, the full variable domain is KAGVTQTPRYLIKTRGQQVTLSCSPISGHRSVSWYQQTPGQGLQFLFEYFSETQRNKGNFPGRFSGRQFSNSRSEMNVSTLELGDSALYLCASSLRGLSQFFGPGTRLTVL.

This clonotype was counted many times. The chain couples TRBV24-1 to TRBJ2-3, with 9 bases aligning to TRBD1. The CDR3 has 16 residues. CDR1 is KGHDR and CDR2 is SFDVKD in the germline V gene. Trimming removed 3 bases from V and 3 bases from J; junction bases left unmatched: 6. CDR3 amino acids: CATSDQGQGGTDTQYF. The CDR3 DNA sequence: TGTGCCACCAGTGATCAGGGACAGGGAGGGACAGATACGCAGTATTTT.

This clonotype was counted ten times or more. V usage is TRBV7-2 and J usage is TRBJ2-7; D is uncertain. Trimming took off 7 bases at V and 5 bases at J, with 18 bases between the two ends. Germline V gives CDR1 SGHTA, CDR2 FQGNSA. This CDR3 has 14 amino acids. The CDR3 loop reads CASKNQWDWHEQYF. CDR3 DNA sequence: TGTGCCAGCAAGAATCAGTGGGATTGGCACGAGCAGTACTTC.